The 8 T cell receptor beta chains given below trace back to one sample, sequenced in a study of blood T cell repertoires in COVID-19. Sequenced by immunoSEQ multiplex PCR; TCRdb stores in-frame clones only, minus some. The table lists roughly 500,000 clones, roughly 90% of them singletons, with around 1.9% in the top ten. Sequencing was done on a sample of PBMCs or T cells enriched from blood (not recorded which). Receptors originate from a woman between 35 and 50 years old who had recovered from COVID-19.

J is TRBJ1-5 and V is TRBV4-1; tentatively, D is TRBD1 (6 bases). CDR1 and CDR2 (germline): MGHRA, YSYEKL. The CDR3 consists of 16 residues. Between the trimmed V and J ends, which lost 3 bases and 0 bases, there was a span of 12 bases. CDR3 protein: CASSQPGVISNQPQHF. The CDR3 DNA reads as TGCGCCAGCAGCCAGCCAGGGGTTATTAGCAATCAGCCCCAGCATTTT.

This sequence joins TRBV6-4 and TRBJ2-7; 12 positions match TRBD2. This CDR3 has 18 residues. V was clipped by 4 bases and J by 1 base; unmatched bases: 11. Germline CDR1 is MRHNA and CDR2 is SNTAGT. The CDR3 is CASSVGLAGPGRSYEQYF. The CDR3 bases are TGTGCCAGCAGTGTCGGACTAGCGGGACCAGGGAGGTCCTACGAGCAGTACTTC.

This clone was detected only once. The chain is built from TRBV5-5 and TRBJ2-3, with a weak D call TRBD2 (5 bases). Germline lookup yields CDR1 SGHKS and CDR2 YYEKEE (reference sequence). The CDR3 consists of 13 residues. V lost 3 bases, J lost 4 bases, and 9 bases lay in between. The CDR3 nucleotides are TGTGCCAGCAGCTACGGGATCGCAGATACGCAGTATTTT. Translating it yields CASSYGIADTQYF.

This rearrangement joins TRBV18 to TRBJ2-5; 8 bases fit TRBD2. CDR3 length: 14 residues. Looked up from germline, CDR1 is KGHSH and CDR2 is LQKENI. The V gene end was trimmed by 4 bases and the J gene end by 1 base; junction bases not matched to a gene: 2. DNA for the CDR3: TGTGCCAGCTCACAGCGGGGGACCCAAGAGACCCAGTACTTC. Protein sequence: CASSQRGTQETQYF.

The chain employs TRBV15 and TRBJ1-1, with 7 nucleotides matching TRBD1. Germline V gene lookup returns CDR1 LNHNV and CDR2 YYDKDF (reference sequence). The V gene end was trimmed by 3 bases and the J gene end by 5 bases; junction bases not matched to a gene: 15. This CDR3 spans 17 amino acids. CDR3 residues: CATSRRQGVYSLTEAFF. The CDR3 bases are TGTGCCACCAGCAGGCGACAGGGTGTGTATTCCTTGACTGAAGCTTTCTTT.

In its sample, this clone was seen once. The chain has TRBV27 and TRBJ1-2; 7 nucleotides match TRBD1. Trimming at V came to 3 bases and at J to 3 bases, leaving 4 bases not matched to a gene. Germline assignment: CDR1 MNHEY and CDR2 SMNVEV (reference sequence). This CDR3 has 14 amino acids. The CDR3 loop is CASSFVGGDYGYTF. The CDR3 DNA reads TGTGCCAGCAGTTTCGTAGGGGGCGACTATGGCTACACCTTC.

V is TRBV6-2 or TRBV6-3 and J is TRBJ1-1; 7 positions agree with TRBD1. Losses at the gene ends were 5 bases for V and 1 base for J; bases not matched to a gene: 22. Looked up from germline, CDR1 is MNHEY and CDR2 is SVGEGT. This CDR3 contains 20 residues. CDR3 protein: CASSLSYAPADRTANTEAFF. The CDR3 nucleotides are TGTGCCAGCAGTCTATCATACGCCCCCGCGGACAGGACCGCGAACACTGAAGCTTTCTTT.

The V call is TRBV7-9, the J call TRBJ1-1; possibly TRBD1 for D (6 bases). CDR3 length equals 13 residues. The germline V and J ends were trimmed by 5 bases and 5 bases, with 12 bases remaining between them. Germline V gene data show CDR1 as SEHNR and CDR2 as FQNEAQ (reference sequence). CDR3 DNA: TGTGCCAGCAGCCCCAACAGGGTTACTGAAGCTTTCTTT. This sequence encodes CASSPNRVTEAFF.